The 32 T cell receptor beta chains below come from one sample, sequenced in a study of cytomegalovirus exposure and HLA in healthy donors. The PCR contained 60 Vbeta and 13 Jbeta primers. Profiling relied on immunoSEQ multiplex PCR, and the TCRdb table lists in-frame clones only, not all of them. Seen here are a few hundred thousand clones, 80% observed once, and the top ten hold about 0.28%. Material: PBMCs. The receptors come from a girl aged 2 to 9 in good health and CMV-seronegative.

J is TRBJ1-1 and V is TRBV28; D might be TRBD1 (5 bases). The V end lost 3 bases, the J end lost 3 bases, and 14 bases lay between the germline ends. CDR1 and CDR2 from the germline V gene are MDHEN and SYDVKM. This CDR3 is 15 amino acids long. The CDR3 reads CASSFGKGLYTEAFF. The CDR3 bases are TGTGCCAGCAGTTTTGGAAAGGGGTTGTACACTGAAGCTTTCTTT.

J is TRBJ2-3 and V is TRBV4-1; the D is unclear. In germline, CDR1 is MGHRA, CDR2 YSYEKL. Trimming took 2 bases from V and 4 from J, leaving 7 bases between them. This CDR3 is built from 13 residues. The CDR3 DNA follows: TGCGCCAGCAGCCAACTCTCTTCAGATACGCAGTATTTT. This translates into CASSQLSSDTQYF.

This clone was found once. This sequence joins TRBV29-1 and TRBJ1-2; D unresolved. The CDR3 is 15 residues long. The germline V gene has CDR1 SQVTM and CDR2 ANQGSEA. Trimming took 2 bases from V and 7 from J, leaving 20 bases between them. CDR3 protein: CSVETYNWGSGGYTF. DNA of the CDR3: TGCAGCGTTGAAACCTATAATTGGGGAAGCGGTGGCTACACCTTC.

The V call is TRBV2, the J call TRBJ1-1, with TRBD1 matching 7 bases. The trim removed 8 bases at V and 0 bases at J, leaving 6 bases unmatched. Germline CDR1 SNHLY, CDR2 FYNNEI. This CDR3 contains 14 residues. The CDR3 sequence is CASVRQGLNTEAFF. The CDR3 DNA reads as TGTGCCAGCGTACGACAGGGCCTGAACACTGAAGCTTTCTTT.

J is TRBJ2-1 and V is TRBV5-1; 12 bases agree with TRBD2. This CDR3 contains 17 residues. The ends lost 2 bases at V and 2 bases at J; junction bases unmatched: 5. Germline CDR1 and CDR2: SGHRS and YFSETQ. The CDR3 is CASSFRTSGDPYNEQFF. CDR3 sequence (DNA): TGCGCCAGCAGCTTCCGGACTAGCGGGGATCCCTACAATGAGCAGTTCTTC.

The chain employs TRBV18 and TRBJ2-5, with 7 bases lining up with TRBD2. The CDR3 sequence is 15 residues long. J gave up 1 base and V 3 bases, and 5 bases lay outside the gene matches. Germline V gene lookup returns CDR1 KGHSH and CDR2 LQKENI. The CDR3 protein is CASSPRAGVQETQYF. Written as DNA, the CDR3 is TGTGCCAGCTCACCCCGGGCGGGGGTCCAAGAGACCCAGTACTTC.

The V call is TRBV14, the J call TRBJ2-7, with D perhaps matching TRBD2 (6 bases). The CDR3 is made up of 16 amino acids. V dropped 3 bases and J dropped 1 base, with 16 bases sitting between them. Germline V lookup: CDR1 SGHDN, CDR2 FVKESK. The CDR3 reads CASSHRASDPSYEQYF. The CDR3 DNA is TGTGCCAGCAGCCACCGCGCTAGCGATCCTTCCTACGAGCAGTACTTC.

The rearrangement links TRBV6-1 to TRBJ1-6, with D unresolved. Per germline, CDR1 MNHNS and CDR2 SASEGT. Between the trimmed V and J ends, which lost 7 bases and 0 bases, there was a span of 10 bases. The CDR3 has 15 amino acids. As DNA, the CDR3 is TGTGCCAGCATTTCTGGGAGCTCCTATAATTCACCCCTCCACTTT. The encoded protein is CASISGSSYNSPLHF.

This chain uses TRBV7-2 with TRBJ1-2, with 11 bases lining up with TRBD1. The CDR3 length is 16 residues. Germline V gene lookup returns CDR1 SGHTA and CDR2 FQGNSA. V shed 5 bases and J 4 bases; nucleotides not matched to a gene: 9. This CDR3 is CASSRGTGGDSYGYTF. CDR3 nucleotide sequence: TGTGCCAGCAGCCGCGGGACAGGGGGTGATTCCTATGGCTACACCTTC.

This sequence joins TRBV30 and TRBJ2-3; 10 bases are shared with TRBD1. In germline, CDR1 is GTSNPN, CDR2 SVGIG (reference sequence). The CDR3 runs 13 residues. V lost 5 bases, J lost 4 bases, and 3 bases stayed unmatched. The CDR3 DNA reads as TGTGCCTGGGACAGGGGGCTTGCAGATACGCAGTATTTT. It translates to CAWDRGLADTQYF.

J is TRBJ2-2 and V is TRBV2, with 7 bases that match TRBD2. Germline V gene sequence: CDR1 SNHLY, CDR2 FYNNEI. After removal of 6 bases from V and 7 bases from J, the junction contained 14 bases not matched to a gene. The CDR3 loop spans 16 amino acids. CDR3 DNA sequence: TGTGCCAGCAGGGGAGAAGCGGGGCGAGAGGGCGGGGAGCTGTTTTTT. Translated, it gives CASRGEAGREGGELFF.

This chain connects TRBV11-2 to TRBJ2-1; possible D gene TRBD2, 6 bases. Deletions cut 0 bases from V and 8 bases from J, with 14 bases between. Germline loops: CDR1 SGHAT, CDR2 FQNNGV. This CDR3 is built from 15 residues. Here the CDR3 reads CASSLEGGIVDEQFF. CDR3 sequence (DNA): TGTGCCAGCAGCTTAGAGGGGGGAATCGTCGATGAGCAGTTCTTC. The whole variable domain, filled in from reference TRBV11-2 and TRBJ2-1, reads EAGVAQSPRYKIIEKRQSVAFWCNPISGHATLYWYQQILGQGPKLLIQFQNNGVVDDSQLPKDRFSAERLKGVDSTLKIQPAKLEDSAVYLCASSLEGGIVDEQFFGPGTRLTVL.

The chain has TRBV6-5 and TRBJ2-7; 11 bases map to TRBD2. Trimming cost V 2 bases and J 6 bases; bases outside gene matches: 3. This CDR3 comprises 14 residues. Per the germline V gene, CDR1 is MNHEY and CDR2 is SVGAGI. The CDR3 DNA reads TGTGCCAGCAGTTACGCCGGGACTAGCGGCGAGCAGTACTTC. It specifies CASSYAGTSGEQYF.

The gene calls are TRBV5-1 and TRBJ2-7; the D gene is possibly TRBD2 (5 bases). Germline CDR1 SGHRS, CDR2 YFSETQ. The CDR3 has 15 residues. Trimming removed 0 bases from V and 0 bases from J, with 10 bases in between. The CDR3 DNA sequence: TGCGCCAGCAGCTTGGAAACGGGGAGCTCCTACGAGCAGTACTTC. This codes for CASSLETGSSYEQYF.

This clone was observed a handful of times. The chain uses TRBV7-2 and TRBJ1-2, with a weak D call TRBD1 (5 bases). The germline gives CDR1 SGHTA, CDR2 FQGNSA. The germline V and J ends were trimmed by 2 bases and 4 bases, with 14 bases remaining between them. The CDR3 is 15 amino acids. The CDR3 here is CASSLNSQGRYGYTF. The CDR3 DNA reads as TGTGCCAGCAGCTTAAATTCCCAGGGCCGCTATGGCTACACCTTC. Supplemented by reference TRBV7-2 and TRBJ1-2, the full variable domain reads GAGVSQSPSNKVTEKGKDVELRCDPISGHTALYWYRQSLGQGLEFLIYFQGNSAPDKSGLPSDRFSAERTGGSVSTLTIQRTQQEDSAVYLCASSLNSQGRYGYTFGSGTRLTVV.

The chain joins TRBV25-1 to TRBJ2-5; 9 bases are a match to TRBD1. CDR1 and CDR2 from the germline V gene are MGHDK and SYGVNS. This CDR3 has 13 amino acids. V was pared by 6 bases and J by 3 bases, with 2 bases of the junction left unmatched. The CDR3 DNA follows: TGTGCCAGCAGACGGACAGGGGAAGAGACCCAGTACTTC. This sequence encodes CASRRTGEETQYF.

The chain combines TRBV11-3 with TRBJ2-1; maybe TRBD2 (5 bases). With 5 bases removed from V and 5 bases from J, the gap between germline ends came to 13 bases. CDR1 and CDR2 from the germline V gene are SGHNT and YENEEA. The CDR3 loop spans 14 amino acids. CDR3: CASSRGLTNNEQFF. CDR3 DNA sequence: TGTGCCAGCAGCCGCGGACTGACAAACAATGAGCAGTTCTTC.

Remarks on this clone: The germline gene is not matched at one end of the junction; a read error may be the cause. This rearrangement joins TRBV7-9 to TRBJ2-5, with 9 bases aligning to TRBD2. In germline, CDR1 is SEHNR, CDR2 FQNEAQ (reference sequence). CDR3 length: 15 amino acids. The CDR3 DNA follows: TGTTCCAGCAGCTTGAGACTAGCGGTACAAGAGACCCAGTACTTC. Protein sequence: CSSSLRLAVQETQYF. Using reference TRBV7-9 and TRBJ2-5 for the parts outside the CDR3, the full variable domain is DTGVSQNPRHKITKRGQNVTFRCDPISEHNRLYWYRQTLGQGPEFLTYFQNEAQLEKSRLLSDRFSAERPKGSFSTLEIQRTEQGDSAMYLCSSSLRLAVQETQYFGPGTRLLVL.

The V gene is TRBV27, the J gene TRBJ1-2; 8 nucleotides agree with TRBD1. Germline CDR1 MNHEY, CDR2 SMNVEV (reference sequence). J gave up 6 bases and V 0 bases, and 6 bases lay outside the gene matches. The CDR3 runs 15 residues. The CDR3 region is CASSLSDRVRNGYTF. The CDR3 DNA reads TGTGCCAGCAGTTTATCGGACAGGGTTCGGAATGGCTACACCTTC.

V usage is TRBV2 and J usage is TRBJ1-6; 8 bases match TRBD1. The CDR3 spans 15 residues. Looked up from germline, CDR1 is SNHLY and CDR2 is FYNNEI. With 6 bases clipped from V and 10 bases from J, the junction kept 11 bases outside the gene matches. The CDR3, as DNA: TGTGCCAGCAGGGCCCGGGACAGGCTAGGATCACCCCTCCACTTT. Translation gives CASRARDRLGSPLHF.

The V call is TRBV5-4, the J call TRBJ2-7; the D gene is possibly TRBD1 (6 bases). Trimming cost V 2 bases and J 4 bases, with 7 bases left between them. The CDR3 covers 12 residues. Germline V gene lookup returns CDR1 SGHNT and CDR2 YYREEE (reference sequence). CDR3 protein: CASSFQGYEQYF. The CDR3 DNA reads as TGTGCCAGCAGCTTCCAGGGGTACGAGCAGTACTTC.

The gene calls are TRBV2 and TRBJ1-2; the match to TRBD1 covers 11 bases. In germline, CDR1 is SNHLY, CDR2 FYNNEI. V lost 9 bases to trimming and J lost 0 bases; unmatched junction nucleotides: 0. The length of the CDR3 is 13 residues. CDR3 in amino acids: CARGQGANYGYTF. CDR3 in DNA: TGTGCCAGGGGACAGGGGGCTAACTATGGCTACACCTTC.

This clone was counted once. The chain joins TRBV5-1 to TRBJ2-4, with D maybe TRBD2 (5 bases). Looked up from germline, CDR1 is SGHRS and CDR2 is YFSETQ. V was shortened by 2 bases and J by 1 base, with 22 bases between the two germline ends. This CDR3 has 19 residues. CDR3 region: CASSFGSGSGFSAKNIQYF. The CDR3 DNA reads TGCGCCAGCAGCTTTGGGAGCGGTTCGGGTTTTTCGGCCAAAAACATTCAGTACTTC.

The chain employs TRBV9 and TRBJ2-1, with TRBD1 as a possible D gene (5 bases). The V gene's germline CDR1 is SGDLS and CDR2 YYNGEE. CDR3 size: 15 residues. V was shortened by 1 base and J by 8 bases, with 16 bases between the two germline ends. CDR3 residues: CASSVMDTKYHEQFF. As DNA, the CDR3 is TGTGCCAGCAGCGTAATGGACACGAAGTACCATGAGCAGTTCTTC. Full variable domain (rest looked up from reference TRBV9 and TRBJ2-1): DSGVTQTPKHLITATGQRVTLRCSPRSGDLSVYWYQQSLDQGLQFLIQYYNGEERAKGNILERFSAQQFPDLHSELNLSSLELGDSALYFCASSVMDTKYHEQFFGPGTRLTVL.

V usage is TRBV27 and J usage is TRBJ2-1; TRBD1 might be the D (5 bases). The CDR3 is 11 residues long. V lost 5 bases, J lost 9 bases, and 8 bases lay in between. In germline, CDR1 is MNHEY, CDR2 SMNVEV (reference sequence). CDR3 loop: CASSNRREQFF. The CDR3 DNA follows: TGTGCCAGCAGTAACAGGCGTGAGCAGTTCTTC.

The chain employs TRBV15 and TRBJ1-4; TRBD1 might be the D (6 bases). Germline CDR1 is LNHNV and CDR2 is YYDKDF (reference sequence). The CDR3 extends over 16 amino acids. Trimming removed 0 bases at V and 7 bases at J, with 15 bases between. CDR3 amino acids: CATSRDVWRGGEKLFF. CDR3 DNA: TGTGCCACCAGCAGAGATGTATGGCGAGGGGGTGAAAAACTGTTTTTT.

This clone was seen more than once but under ten times. The rearrangement uses TRBV7-9 and TRBJ2-1, with D perhaps matching TRBD2 (5 bases). The CDR3 has 17 residues. CDR1 and CDR2 (germline): SEHNR, FQNEAQ (reference sequence). V lost 5 bases and J 6 bases, leaving 23 bases between the germline ends. Here the CDR3 DNA reads TGTGCCAGCAGCCCCCGGGGAGCATCCCTATCCCTCAATGAGCAGTTCTTC. Protein sequence: CASSPRGASLSLNEQFF.

The chain uses TRBV2 and TRBJ1-2, with D possibly TRBD1 on 5 matching bases. V lost 3 bases and J lost 5, with 16 bases in between. The CDR3 extends over 15 amino acids. CDR1 is SNHLY and CDR2 is FYNNEI in the germline V gene. CDR3 in amino acids: CASSDRPTGGYGYTF. The CDR3 region has the DNA TGTGCCAGCAGTGATCGTCCCACAGGAGGGTATGGCTACACCTTC.

The chain links TRBV14 to TRBJ2-1; 8 nucleotides align to TRBD1. V lost 1 base and J lost 4; bases outside the gene matches: 9. The CDR3 runs to 17 residues. Germline V lookup: CDR1 SGHDN, CDR2 FVKESK. The CDR3 loop is CASSQAHRDRPYNEQFF. The CDR3 coding sequence is TGTGCCAGCAGCCAAGCCCACCGGGACAGGCCATACAATGAGCAGTTCTTC.

This chain joins TRBV9 and TRBJ2-1; 7 bases match TRBD2. The CDR3 length is 15 residues. CDR1 SGDLS and CDR2 YYNGEE come from the germline V gene. The ends lost 3 bases at V and 9 bases at J; junction bases unmatched: 12. The CDR3 sequence is CASSALAEHYGEQFF. The CDR3 DNA follows: TGTGCCAGCAGCGCCCTAGCGGAGCACTACGGTGAGCAGTTCTTC. The variable domain in full, with the rest retrieved from reference TRBV9 and TRBJ2-1, is DSGVTQTPKHLITATGQRVTLRCSPRSGDLSVYWYQQSLDQGLQFLIQYYNGEERAKGNILERFSAQQFPDLHSELNLSSLELGDSALYFCASSALAEHYGEQFFGPGTRLTVL.

Here the CDR3 DNA reads TGTGCCAGCAGCCCGGCTGGAGTTGAAGAGACCCAGTACTTC. Amino acid sequence: CASSPAGVEETQYF. The V gene is TRBV11-2, the J gene TRBJ2-5; unclear D gene. This CDR3 has 14 residues. Trimming left V 5 bases short and J 3 bases short, with 13 bases between. CDR1 is SGHAT and CDR2 is FQNNGV in the germline V gene.

This clone was counted a few times. The V call is TRBV6-7, the J call TRBJ1-1; no firm D call. TRBV6-7 is an ORF; its function is uncertain. Trimming pared 2 bases from V and 1 base from J, leaving 14 bases between. The CDR3 is 16 residues long. CDR3 nucleotide sequence: TGTGCCAGCAGTTACGGCGGGGTCATGACGAACACTGAAGCTTTCTTT. Protein sequence: CASSYGGVMTNTEAFF.